The 11 T cell receptor beta chains below were found in one sample sequenced in a study of identical twins. Each CDR3 protein gets one entry after TCRdb re-called the 5' RACE reads with MiXCR. The table records a few hundred thousand distinct CDR3 sequences, approximately 8.3% of them present only once. The sample was also reused in another study, on yellow fever vaccine responses in identical twins.

The sequenced sample was CD8+ T cells sorted from blood. The receptor set was obtained from a woman between 18 and 29 years old in good health.

This clonotype showed up many times. V gene TRBV5-6 combines with J gene TRBJ1-5; 7 positions match TRBD1. CDR3 length equals 15 residues. Losses at the gene ends were 4 bases for V and 6 bases for J; bases not matched to a gene: 10. Germline V gene sequence: CDR1 SGHDT, CDR2 YYEEEE. The CDR3 DNA reads as TGTGCCAGCAGCCTGTATTACAGGGGCAGTCAGCCCCAGCATTTT. It codes for CASSLYYRGSQPQHF.

This clonotype was observed a few times. This sequence joins TRBV27 and TRBJ2-2, with a possible D match to TRBD1 (6 bases). This CDR3 region has 14 residues. Germline CDR1 and CDR2: MNHEY and SMNVEV (reference sequence). V was clipped by 2 bases and J by 8 bases, with 12 bases between them. CDR3 DNA sequence: TGTGCCAGCAGTTTAAGGACAGCACCGGGGGAGCTGTTTTTT. This translates into CASSLRTAPGELFF.

This clonotype was found many times. This chain links TRBV7-9 with TRBJ1-5, with D uncertain. Germline-derived CDR1 and CDR2 are SEHNR and FQNEAQ (reference sequence). The CDR3 sequence is 15 residues long. The germline V and J ends were trimmed by 0 bases and 4 bases, with 10 bases remaining between them. In DNA form, the CDR3 reads TGTGCCAGCAGCTTAGCGCTAGGGCAAAATCAGCCCCAGCATTTT. Translating gives CASSLALGQNQPQHF.

This clonotype was found a few times. The CDR3 reads CASSQGTGGLGYTF. The CDR3 DNA reads as TGTGCCAGCAGCCAGGGAACAGGGGGCCTTGGCTACACCTTC. The rearrangement links TRBV7-9 to TRBJ1-2; 9 bases map to TRBD1. Germline trimming cut 5 bases from V and 7 bases from J; bases unmatched to any gene: 8. This CDR3 is built from 14 residues. CDR1 and CDR2 from the germline V gene are SEHNR and FQNEAQ (reference sequence).

This clonotype has more than one count but fewer than ten. The V gene is TRBV11-2, the J gene TRBJ1-6, with D maybe TRBD1 (5 bases). The CDR3 is 16 amino acids. Trimming pared 0 bases from V and 4 bases from J, leaving 10 bases between. Germline loops: CDR1 SGHAT, CDR2 FQNNGV. The CDR3 DNA is TGTGCCAGCAGCTTAGAAGGGACGGTATATAATTCACCCCTCCACTTT. Its protein product is CASSLEGTVYNSPLHF.

The genes are TRBV20-1 and TRBJ2-1; D gene unclear. The length of the CDR3 is 15 residues. Trimming took 3 bases from V and 0 from J, leaving 12 bases between them. Germline CDR1 and CDR2: DFQATT and SNEGSKA (reference sequence). The CDR3 bases are TGCAGTGCTAGCGTCAACACCTACTCCTACAATGAGCAGTTCTTC. This gives the protein CSASVNTYSYNEQFF.

The table lists this clonotype with many counts. The genes are TRBV11-2 and TRBJ2-7; TRBD1 matches 7 bases. This CDR3 spans 14 amino acids. Trimming at V came to 5 bases and at J to 3 bases, leaving 7 bases not matched to a gene. Germline-derived CDR1 and CDR2 are SGHAT and FQNNGV. The CDR3: CASSGNDRVYEQYF. The CDR3 nucleotides are TGTGCCAGCAGCGGCAACGACAGGGTCTACGAGCAGTACTTC.

This clonotype was detected many times. This chain uses TRBV4-1 with TRBJ1-2; no firm D call. The germline CDR1 and CDR2 sequences are MGHRA and YSYEKL. The CDR3 is 15 residues long. Between the trimmed V and J ends, which lost 0 bases and 4 bases, there was a span of 12 bases. The CDR3 loop reads CASSQDRRATYGYTF. CDR3 DNA sequence: TGCGCCAGCAGCCAAGATCGACGGGCGACCTATGGCTACACCTTC.

The V call is TRBV27, the J call TRBJ2-3; D unclear. V lost 4 bases and J lost 4, with 12 bases in between. Germline V gene sequence: CDR1 MNHEY, CDR2 SMNVEV (reference sequence). The CDR3 is made up of 14 amino acids. CDR3 sequence (DNA): TGTGCCAGCAGTTCTCTTTTGTCCCCAGATACGCAGTATTTT. The encoded protein is CASSSLLSPDTQYF.

This chain links TRBV27 with TRBJ2-2, with unresolved D. Trimming took 2 bases from V and 2 from J, leaving 12 bases between them. Germline CDR1 is MNHEY and CDR2 is SMNVEV (reference sequence). The CDR3 runs 16 residues. This chain's CDR3 is CASSLRQAPNTGELFF. The CDR3 DNA is TGTGCCAGCAGTTTACGTCAGGCCCCCAACACCGGGGAGCTGTTTTTT.

This clonotype was seen a handful of times. V usage is TRBV23-1 and J usage is TRBJ2-7; a possible D gene is TRBD1 (5 bases). TRBV23-1 qualifies as an ORF whose function is uncertain. V was shortened by 0 bases and J by 3 bases, with 9 bases between the two germline ends. The CDR3 contains 14 residues. The CDR3 nucleotides are TGCGCCAGCAGTCAATCGAACAGGTTCTACGAGCAGTACTTC. Amino acid sequence: CASSQSNRFYEQYF.